A selection of T cell receptor beta chains follows, all from one sample in a study of shared clonotypes between healthy human individuals. The repertoire was sequenced with immunoSEQ multiplex PCR; TCRdb's copy has only in-frame clones and lacks some. The data show about 700,000 clones, with approximately 90% seen just once and approximately 24% held by the top ten. The sequenced sample was naive CD8+ T cells sorted from blood. The receptor source for this set is a young man in good health. Both conserved end residues are part of each CDR3. D genes are given only for firm matches. Only some rows state a clone size, as once, few, many or a class for expanded clones.

v_gene,j_gene,len,abundance,d_gene,CDR3nt,CDR3aa
TRBV28,TRBJ2-3,17,.,TRBD2,TGTGCCAGCAGTTTATCCAATTGGCGGGAGGCATCAGATACGCAGTATTTT,CASSLSNWREASDTQYF
TRBV2,TRBJ2-3,14,.,TRBD2,TGTGCCGTCCGGGGGGTACTAGCGGCAGATACGCAGTATTTT,CAVRGVLAADTQYF
TRBV9,TRBJ2-3,15,.,TRBD2,TGTGCCAGCAGCGAAGCCGGGACTAGCGGGATTACGCAGTATTTT,CASSEAGTSGITQYF
TRBV6-1,TRBJ2-7,17,.,TRBD1,TGTGCCAGCAGTGAATGGGAACCGACAGGGATAGCCTACGAGCAGTACTTC,CASSEWEPTGIAYEQYF
TRBV6-5,TRBJ2-7,13,.,.,TGTGCCAGCAGTTCTGAGCGGAACTACGAGCAGTACTTC,CASSSERNYEQYF
TRBV28,TRBJ1-3,17,.,.,TGTGCCAGCAGTTTATGGGCGGGAGGGGGAGGCACGAACACCATATATTTT,CASSLWAGGGGTNTIYF
TRBV28,TRBJ2-7,14,.,.,TGTGCCAGCAGCGATAGACAAGGAAACTACGAGCAGTACTTC,CASSDRQGNYEQYF
TRBV7-9,TRBJ2-1,14,.,.,TGTGCCAGCAGCTTAAAGGGGGGCCTAGCCAAGCAGTTCTTC,CASSLKGGLAKQFF
TRBV7-6,TRBJ2-7,14,.,.,TGTGCCAGCAGCTTAGAGGTCCAGGCCTACGAGCAGTACTTC,CASSLEVQAYEQYF
TRBV28,TRBJ2-2,14,.,.,TGTGCCAGCAAACCAGCGACTAACACCGGGGAGCTGTTTTTT,CASKPATNTGELFF
TRBV7-9,TRBJ1-3,15,.,.,TGTGCCAGCAGCTTCGAACAGGACTCTGGAAACACCATATATTTT,CASSFEQDSGNTIYF
TRBV7-9,TRBJ1-1,15,.,TRBD1,TGTGCCAGCAGCTTATCGGGACAGGGAAGTACTGAAGCTTTCTTT,CASSLSGQGSTEAFF
TRBV15,TRBJ2-1,15,.,.,TGTGCCACCAGCAGAGATGGTTCAGAGGGAAATGAGCAGTTCTTC,CATSRDGSEGNEQFF
TRBV10-1,TRBJ2-2,11,few,.,TGCGCCAGCAGCGATACCGGGGAGCTGTTTTTT,CASSDTGELFF
TRBV5-1,TRBJ1-5,14,.,TRBD1,TGCGCCAGCAGCATAGGGGACAGGAATCAGCCCCAGCATTTT,CASSIGDRNQPQHF
TRBV4-1,TRBJ2-3,11,.,.,TGCGCCAGCAGCTCAATAGATACGCAGTATTTT,CASSSIDTQYF
TRBV7-9,TRBJ1-2,19,.,TRBD1,TGTGCCAGCAGCTTATTTGATAAGGACAGGGACCACCCTAACTATGGCTACACCTTC,CASSLFDKDRDHPNYGYTF
TRBV6-1,TRBJ2-1,14,.,.,TGTGCCAGCATCCGATACGGGATCTACAATGAGCAGTTCTTC,CASIRYGIYNEQFF
TRBV27,TRBJ2-1,18,.,TRBD2,TGTGCCAGCAGTTCCCACGGGGGTAGCGGGAGCTCCTACAATGAGCAGTTCTTC,CASSSHGGSGSSYNEQFF
TRBV7-8,TRBJ1-1,15,.,TRBD1,TGTGCCAGCAGCTTAGGCCGACAGGGGTGGGATGAAGCTTTCTTT,CASSLGRQGWDEAFF
TRBV2,TRBJ2-1,12,.,TRBD2,TGTGCCAGCATCGGCGGGAGCCGTGAGCAGTTCTTC,CASIGGSREQFF
TRBV9,TRBJ2-7,14,.,.,TGTGCCAGCAGCGGGTGGGACTCTTCGCACGAGCAGTACTTC,CASSGWDSSHEQYF
TRBV12-5,TRBJ2-1,12,.,.,TGTGCTAGTGGTTTGGCTTACAATGAGCAGTTCTTC,CASGLAYNEQFF
TRBV7-2,TRBJ2-1,14,once,TRBD2,TGTGCCAGCAGCTCCGGGACTAGTAACAATGAGCAGTTCTTC,CASSSGTSNNEQFF
TRBV7-8,TRBJ2-7,13,once,.,TGTGCCAGCAGCCTCCGGGAGAACTACGAGCAGTACTTC,CASSLRENYEQYF
TRBV28,TRBJ2-5,14,few,.,TGTGCCAGCAGTGAGACAGAGTACCAAGAGACCCAGTACTTC,CASSETEYQETQYF
TRBV9,TRBJ1-3,16,.,.,TGTGCCAGCAGCGGCCCCGCGGACAACGGGCTAAACACCATATATTTT,CASSGPADNGLNTIYF
TRBV28,TRBJ2-3,17,once,.,TGTGCCAGCAACTACCACAGGGAGCGAAAGCGCACAGATACGCAGTATTTT,CASNYHRERKRTDTQYF
TRBV6-5,TRBJ2-2,13,.,TRBD1,TGTGCCAGCGGGGACAGGGCAGGCGGGGAGCTGTTTTTT,CASGDRAGGELFF